This T cell receptor beta chain was sequenced during a study of blood T cell repertoires in COVID-19. Study at large: COVID-19 samples from acute and convalescent phases originated in the United States, Italy and Spain. Nucleic acid was either cDNA or gDNA, and it came from T cells, B-cell-depleted T cells, or PBMCs.

Authors' processing steps: Amplifying reference gene primers gave estimates of nucleated cell counts. Profiled with immunoSEQ multiplex PCR; TCRdb holds only in-frame clones, not every one. V, J and clone size were drawn from that table, and D and trimming were deduced from the DNA. Of 200,000 to 250,000 clones in the sample, almost 85% were seen once. This CDR3 is 17 amino acids long. Germline CDR1 and CDR2: LGHNA and YNFKEQ. Germline trimming cut 0 bases from V and 6 bases from J; bases unmatched to any gene: 9. The Seattle site enrolled patients during active infection and followed them longitudinally.

Specimen: peripheral blood. This sequence was found in a woman in her 70s with COVID-19, enrolled during active disease. This chain uses TRBV4-2 with TRBJ2-3; 10 positions match TRBD2. The CDR3 protein is CASSQDPAGGGQDTQYF. The CDR3, as DNA: TGTGCCAGCAGCCAAGATCCAGCGGGGGGGGGCCAGGATACGCAGTATTTT.